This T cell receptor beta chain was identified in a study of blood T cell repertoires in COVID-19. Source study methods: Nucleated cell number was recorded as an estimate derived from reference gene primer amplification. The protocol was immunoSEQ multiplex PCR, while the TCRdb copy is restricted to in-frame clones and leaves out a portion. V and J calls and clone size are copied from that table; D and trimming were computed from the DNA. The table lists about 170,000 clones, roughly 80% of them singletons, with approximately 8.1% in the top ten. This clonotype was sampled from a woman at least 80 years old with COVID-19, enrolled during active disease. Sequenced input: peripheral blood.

CDR3 DNA: TGTGCCAGTAGTATAGACCAGGGAAGAATGAACACTGAAGCTTTCTTT. Protein product: CASSIDQGRMNTEAFF. V and J are TRBV19 and TRBJ1-1; D may be TRBD1 (5 bases). V was pared by 0 bases and J by 0 bases, with 11 bases between. CDR3 length: 16 amino acids. Per the germline V gene, CDR1 is LNHDA and CDR2 is SQIVND (reference sequence).